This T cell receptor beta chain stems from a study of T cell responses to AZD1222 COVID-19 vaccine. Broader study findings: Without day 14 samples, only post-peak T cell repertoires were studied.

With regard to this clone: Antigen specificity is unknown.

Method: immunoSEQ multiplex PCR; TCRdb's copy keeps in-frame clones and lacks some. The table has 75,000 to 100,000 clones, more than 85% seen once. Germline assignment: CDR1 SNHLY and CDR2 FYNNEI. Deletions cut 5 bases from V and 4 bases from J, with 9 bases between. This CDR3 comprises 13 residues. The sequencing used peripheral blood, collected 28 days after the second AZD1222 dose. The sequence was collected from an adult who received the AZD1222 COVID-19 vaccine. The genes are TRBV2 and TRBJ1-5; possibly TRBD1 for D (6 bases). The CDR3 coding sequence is TGTGCCAGCAGTATACAGGGAAATCAGCCCCAGCATTTT. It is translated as CASSIQGNQPQHF.